The sequence of this T cell receptor (beta chain) was determined in a study of molecular identifiers for immune sequencing clone quantification. A note on this clonotype: Its antigen is undetermined. A much larger clone is a single base away; this may be a read error.

Study results and caveats: Spiked Jurkat TCR RNA equivalent to one cell reportedly surfaced among roughly 910,000 naive cells.

From the PCR reads, TCRdb called clonotypes with MiXCR, one entry per CDR3 protein. The sample lists around 470,000 distinct CDR3 sequences; about 21% were seen once. Sequencing input: naive CD8+ T cells from blood, with Jurkat cell RNA spiked in. Subset indicated: FACS-sorted CD8+CD4-CCR7+CD45RA+ naive T cells. The TCR comes from a human donor in good health. Some libraries in this study had Jurkat cell RNA spiked in.

DNA of the CDR3: TGTGCCAACAGTCCCGGACAGGGGAGTACGCAGTATTTT. Protein product: CANSPGQGSTQYF. The rearrangement joins TRBV28 to TRBJ2-3, with 9 bases that match TRBD1. Germline CDR1 is MDHEN and CDR2 is SYDVKM. The CDR3 has 13 residues.